This T cell receptor beta chain was profiled in a study of blood T cell repertoires in COVID-19 (TCRdb year 2020). The study in broad terms: The collaborator samples originated in the United States, Italy and Spain and spanned the acute and convalescent phases of COVID-19. The prospective study material was composed of cDNA or gDNA derived from T cells, B-cell-depleted T cells, or PBMCs. Deeply sampled blood TCRbeta repertoires from subjects exposed to, actively infected with, or recovered from COVID-19 were included in the dataset. A freely available public database, intended as a resource for researchers studying the immune response to SARS-CoV-2, is where the repertoires were released. Samples were obtained from the ongoing ImmuneRACE study (first 160 participants) and from over 1,000 subjects provided by 6 global collaborators. Sample metadata almost always included a de-identified subject ID, COVID-19 status, age in years and sex. HLA class I and class II types, where available, came from metadata supplied by the sample provider rather than from assay-based typing.

A note on this clone: Its specific antigen is unknown. Within one base of it there is no much larger clone, and no base qualities were kept.

Each collaborating institution followed its own protocols to collect whole blood in K2EDTA tubes. For TCRbeta analysis, collaborator samples were shipped as frozen whole blood, as isolated PBMCs, or as DNA extracted from either sample type. The research as a whole found: Clinical and demographic metadata were provided uncurated, with the amount varying by source and participant.

TCRbeta CDR3 regions were amplified from genomic DNA by means of the immunoSEQ Assay, a bias-controlled multiplex PCR. As for how the authors treated the data: Within the assay, amplification of reference gene primers was used to estimate how many nucleated cells each sample contained. To quantify the absolute abundance of each unique TCRbeta CDR3 rearrangement, sequence reads were collapsed and filtered. For each sample, productive Simpson clonality was calculated as the square root of Simpson's diversity index over productive rearrangements. Imported from immuneACCESS, the table was reduced by TCRdb to in-frame sequences with V and J called. These copies leave out some clones; in studies compared against another copy, an unresolved V gene accounts for under half, and the cause of the remainder is not known. The DNA was the basis for D and trimming; V, J and clone size are from that table. The sample has over 300,000 clones on record, 89% of them singletons. The ten largest clones capture 1% to 1.5% of the sample.

According to the germline V gene, CDR1 reads LGHNA and CDR2 reads YNFKEQ. The junction carries 16 bases between V and J, which are trimmed by 7 bases and 0 bases respectively. The CDR3 goes from the cysteine to the phenylalanine over 16 residues. Here the CDR3 DNA is all that survives: 48 bases in frame from base 1. The material sequenced was peripheral blood. This clonotype originated in a man in his forties with acute or convalescent COVID-19. The chain is made from TRBV4-2 and TRBJ2-1; a tentative D call is TRBD2 (6 bases match). The DNA is as follows: TGTGCCAGCACCCCGGGAGAGGGCGGCTCCTACAATGAGCAGTTCTTC. It is translated as CASTPGEGGSYNEQFF.